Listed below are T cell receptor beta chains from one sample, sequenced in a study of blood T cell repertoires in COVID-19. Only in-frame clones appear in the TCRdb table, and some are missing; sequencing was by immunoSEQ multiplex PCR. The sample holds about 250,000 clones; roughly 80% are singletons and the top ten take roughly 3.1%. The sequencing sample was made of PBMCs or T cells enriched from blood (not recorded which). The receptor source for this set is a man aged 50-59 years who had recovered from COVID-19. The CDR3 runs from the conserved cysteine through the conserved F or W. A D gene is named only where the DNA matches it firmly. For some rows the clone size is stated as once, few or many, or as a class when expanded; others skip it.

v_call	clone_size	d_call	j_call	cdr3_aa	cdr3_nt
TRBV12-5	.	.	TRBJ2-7	CASGLATGMSWGYEQYF	TGTGCTAGTGGTTTGGCCACGGGGATGAGTTGGGGCTACGAGCAGTACTTC
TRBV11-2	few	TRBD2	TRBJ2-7	CASSSWGLAGGNEQYF	TGTGCCAGCAGCTCTTGGGGACTAGCGGGAGGTAACGAGCAGTACTTC
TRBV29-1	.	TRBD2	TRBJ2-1	CSVELAGGIAYNEQFF	TGCAGCGTTGAACTAGCGGGGGGGATTGCCTACAATGAGCAGTTCTTC
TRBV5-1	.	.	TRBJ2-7	CASSLGGLGGGVYEQYF	TGCGCCAGCAGCTTGGGGGGTCTAGGTGGAGGGGTCTACGAGCAGTACTTC
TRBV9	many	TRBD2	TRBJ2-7	CASSVAGRAEVHEQYF	TGTGCCAGCAGCGTAGCCGGGAGGGCCGAAGTCCACGAGCAGTACTTC
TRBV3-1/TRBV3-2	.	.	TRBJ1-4	CASSQQILEEKLFF	TGTGCCAGCAGCCAACAAATTCTGGAGGAAAAACTGTTTTTT
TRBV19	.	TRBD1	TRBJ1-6	CASARDRIRSPLHF	TGTGCCAGTGCCCGGGACAGGATTAGGTCACCCCTCCACTTT
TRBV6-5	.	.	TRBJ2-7	CASSWTGTEQYF	TGTGCCAGCAGCTGGACCGGGACAGAGCAGTACTTC
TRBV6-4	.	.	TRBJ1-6	CASSDTGIGSPLHF	TGTGCCAGCAGCGATACAGGGATAGGTTCACCCCTCCACTTT
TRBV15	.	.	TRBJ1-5	CATSSHRAQGNQPQHF	TGTGCCACCAGCTCGCACAGGGCTCAGGGCAATCAGCCCCAGCATTTT